These 26 T cell receptor beta chains came from one sample sequenced in a study of CD8+CD57+ T cells in acquired aplastic anemia. Genomic DNA was employed as the template in profiling TCR beta VDJ and CDR3. TCRdb re-called the reads through MiXCR, storing one row per CDR3 protein. The sample holds roughly 280,000 distinct CDR3 sequences, roughly 59% seen once. Patients chosen for sequencing had CD8+CD57+ cells that had expanded, as shown by flow cytometry. Material: sorted CD4+, CD8+, or CD8+CD57+ T cells (not recorded which) from PBMCs. The source of these receptors is a human donor with aplastic anemia.

The chain links TRBV19 to TRBJ2-1, with no clear D. Looked up from germline, CDR1 is LNHDA and CDR2 is SQIVND (reference sequence). This CDR3 region has 14 residues. Trimming took 10 bases from V and 3 from J, leaving 16 bases between them. In DNA, the CDR3 is TGTGCCACCAGAAAAACTTCAAACTACAATGAGCAGTTCTTC. It specifies CATRKTSNYNEQFF.

The V and J genes are TRBV2 and TRBJ2-6; D gene uncertain. V was shortened by 2 bases and J by 4 bases, with 9 bases between the two germline ends. The CDR3 is 15 residues long. Looked up from germline, CDR1 is SNHLY and CDR2 is FYNNEI. The DNA of the CDR3 is TGTGCCAGCAGTGAATTACGATGGGGGGCCAACGTCCTGACTTTC. It translates to CASSELRWGANVLTF.

The rearrangement uses TRBV20-1 and TRBJ1-2; D remains unclear. V lost 3 bases and J lost 2, with 4 bases in between. The CDR3 has 11 amino acids. Germline CDR1 DFQATT, CDR2 SNEGSKA (reference sequence). The CDR3, as DNA: TGCAGTGCTAGCGCCAACTATGGCTACACCTTC. Its translation: CSASANYGYTF.

In this sample, this clonotype turned up many times. The chain recombines TRBV12-3 or TRBV12-4 with TRBJ2-1; TRBD1 matches at 8 bases. The CDR3 spans 17 residues. After removal of 4 bases from V and 8 bases from J, the junction contained 16 bases not matched to a gene. CDR3 sequence: CASSSRTGTGSLHEQFF. The CDR3 region has the DNA TGTGCCAGCAGTTCCCGAACCGGGACAGGCTCCCTGCATGAGCAGTTCTTC.

V is TRBV12-3 or TRBV12-4 and J is TRBJ1-1; the D gene is possibly TRBD1 (5 bases). This CDR3 has 15 residues. V was trimmed by 5 bases and J by 1 base, leaving 14 bases between them. The CDR3 loop reads CASSVTSGTNTEAFF. In nucleotides, the CDR3 is TGTGCCAGCAGTGTTACTAGCGGGACGAACACTGAAGCTTTCTTT.

The rearrangement joins TRBV10-3 to TRBJ1-5; 9 bases are a match to TRBD1. The V gene's germline CDR1 is ENHRY and CDR2 SYGVKD. The length of the CDR3 is 15 residues. V shed 6 bases, J shed 2 bases, and the junction held 5 bases outside the gene matches. In DNA form, the CDR3 reads TGTGCCATCAGCGGACAGGGGTTTGGCAATCAGCCCCAGCATTTT. The encoded protein is CAISGQGFGNQPQHF.

The chain employs TRBV24-1 and TRBJ2-5; 16 bases fit TRBD2. Trimming removed 3 bases from V and 5 bases from J; junction bases left unmatched: 8. The germline gives CDR1 KGHDR, CDR2 SFDVKD. CDR3 length: 18 amino acids. Written as DNA, the CDR3 is TGTGCCACCAGTGATCCAAGTGGGACTAGCGGGAGGGATGAGACCCAGTACTTC. Its translation is CATSDPSGTSGRDETQYF.

The chain uses TRBV24-1 and TRBJ2-3, with D maybe TRBD2 (5 bases). The CDR3 spans 13 residues. V was trimmed by 2 bases and J by 6 bases, leaving 8 bases between them. The V gene's germline CDR1 is KGHDR and CDR2 SFDVKD. For the CDR3, the DNA is TGTGCCACCAGTGATTATCCGGGGGATACGCAGTATTTT. Its protein is CATSDYPGDTQYF.

The DNA of the CDR3 is TGTGCCAGCAGCTTAGAGACAGGGCCCTCCTACGAGCAGTACTTC. It translates to CASSLETGPSYEQYF. The chain links TRBV7-6 to TRBJ2-7; TRBD1 aligns across 7 bases. In germline, CDR1 is SGHVS, CDR2 FNYEAQ. The length of the CDR3 is 15 residues. After removal of 1 base from V and 0 bases from J, the junction contained 3 bases not matched to a gene.

The rearrangement uses TRBV12-3 or TRBV12-4 and TRBJ1-3, with D hard to call. The V end was cut by 6 bases, the J end by 12 bases, with 12 bases between. This CDR3 region has 11 residues. The CDR3 nucleotides read TGTGCCAGCAGCCCGCGAGACAACATATATTTT. It encodes CASSPRDNIYF.

The V and J genes are TRBV7-6 and TRBJ2-1; 7 bases fit TRBD2. This CDR3 is built from 15 residues. The junction had 3 bases not matched to a gene; V was cut back by 1 base and J by 3 bases. From germline, CDR1 is SGHVS and CDR2 FNYEAQ. CDR3 bases: TGTGCCAGCAGCTTAGAACTAGCGATCTACAATGAGCAGTTCTTC. This gives the protein CASSLELAIYNEQFF.

The rearrangement joins TRBV28 to TRBJ1-6; no firm D call. V gave up 3 bases and J gave up 0 bases, with 9 bases separating them. The CDR3 length is 16 residues. Germline CDR1 and CDR2: MDHEN and SYDVKM. The CDR3 nucleotides read TGTGCCAGCAGTTTGGGTGGGGACTCCTATAATTCACCCCTCCACTTT. It codes for CASSLGGDSYNSPLHF.

This clonotype was counted ten times or more. The chain is built from TRBV2 and TRBJ1-5; D remains ambiguous. CDR3 size: 15 residues. With 1 base removed from V and 0 bases from J, the gap between germline ends came to 7 bases. CDR1 is SNHLY and CDR2 is FYNNEI in the germline V gene. The CDR3 reads CASSEGAYSNQPQHF. CDR3 DNA: TGTGCCAGCAGTGAAGGAGCTTATAGCAATCAGCCCCAGCATTTT.

This clonotype was seen only a few times. The V and J genes are TRBV12-3 or TRBV12-4 and TRBJ2-7, with 7 bases fitting TRBD2. The CDR3 length is 13 residues. J gave up 3 bases and V 11 bases, and 10 bases lay outside the gene matches. The CDR3 nucleotides are TGTGCCTCGGACACGGGGGGTAACTACGAGCAGTACTTC. Residues: CASDTGGNYEQYF.

This clonotype was counted a single time. The chain has TRBV15 and TRBJ2-7; tentatively, D is TRBD1 (5 bases). The CDR3 has 14 amino acids. Trimming took off 3 bases at V and 4 bases at J, with 13 bases between the two ends. The germline CDR1 and CDR2 sequences are LNHNV and YYDKDF (reference sequence). CDR3 in amino acids: CATSRPSREYEQYF. CDR3 DNA sequence: TGTGCCACCAGCAGGCCCTCCAGGGAATACGAGCAGTACTTC.

This clonotype was observed a handful of times. J is TRBJ2-1 and V is TRBV19, with 9 bases lining up with TRBD1. The CDR3 loop spans 16 amino acids. Germline CDR1 reads LNHDA; CDR2 reads SQIVND (reference sequence). The ends lost 7 bases at V and 1 base at J; junction bases unmatched: 8. CDR3 in amino acids: CASTSLQGASYNEQFF. Here the CDR3 DNA reads TGTGCCAGTACCTCACTACAGGGGGCGTCCTACAATGAGCAGTTCTTC.

The chain has TRBV19 and TRBJ1-1, with D possibly TRBD1 on 5 matching bases. CDR3 size: 14 residues. V lost 4 bases to trimming and J lost 5 bases, with 14 bases between them. Germline V gene sequence: CDR1 LNHDA, CDR2 SQIVND (reference sequence). CDR3 sequence reads: CASSNVGGKTEAFF. CDR3 nucleotides: TGTGCCAGTAGTAATGTCGGGGGTAAAACTGAAGCTTTCTTT.

This clonotype was picked up many times. DNA for the CDR3: TGTGCCAGCAGCTTGGAAGTCGGTTACTACGAGCAGTACTTC. Translating gives CASSLEVGYYEQYF. The chain joins TRBV5-5 to TRBJ2-7; no firm D call. V was shortened by 0 bases and J by 3 bases, with 10 bases between the two germline ends. Germline lookup yields CDR1 SGHKS and CDR2 YYEKEE (reference sequence). CDR3 length equals 14 residues.

This clonotype was detected only a few times. V and J are TRBV6-5 and TRBJ1-3; D uncertain. The CDR3 is 15 amino acids. In germline, CDR1 is MNHEY, CDR2 SVGAGI. The V gene lost 2 bases and the J gene lost 7 bases, with 15 bases spanning the gap. CDR3 bases: TGTGCCAGCAGTTACGTGCGGCTCCCTAGGAACACCATATATTTT. Its protein is CASSYVRLPRNTIYF.

Worth noting for this clonotype: A single base separates this from a much larger clone, so it may be a read error. This rearrangement joins TRBV2 to TRBJ2-1, with 7 bases that match TRBD2. Germline V lookup: CDR1 SNHLY, CDR2 FYNNEI. The CDR3 spans 16 residues. CDR3 nucleotide sequence: TGTACCAGCAGCCGGGATGGCGGGAGTCCCTACAATGAGCAGTTCTTC. It encodes CTSSRDGGSPYNEQFF.

This clonotype was detected only once. This chain uses TRBV20-1 with TRBJ2-7, with D possibly TRBD1 on 6 matching bases. CDR1 and CDR2 from the germline V gene are DFQATT and SNEGSKA (reference sequence). The CDR3 is made up of 14 amino acids. Trimming stripped 0 bases from V and 5 bases from J, with 14 bases between. This CDR3 reads CSAREPRGSDEQYF. CDR3 DNA sequence: TGCAGTGCTAGAGAGCCAAGGGGGTCGGACGAGCAGTACTTC.

The rearrangement joins TRBV20-1 to TRBJ1-1; TRBD1 is a possible D gene (5 bases). The CDR3 spans 13 residues. Germline values: CDR1 DFQATT, CDR2 SNEGSKA (reference sequence). The V gene lost 0 bases and the J gene lost 10 bases, with 15 bases spanning the gap. The CDR3 DNA sequence: TGCAGTGCTAGAGATAGAATGGGGCTGGGAGCTTTCTTT. Protein: CSARDRMGLGAFF.

The chain is built from TRBV20-1 and TRBJ2-7; D is unresolved. The V end lost 0 bases, the J end lost 10 bases, and 10 bases lay between the germline ends. The CDR3 contains 11 residues. Germline assignment: CDR1 DFQATT and CDR2 SNEGSKA (reference sequence). The CDR3 region is CSARDQPFQYF. CDR3 sequence (DNA): TGCAGTGCTAGAGATCAACCTTTTCAGTACTTC.

This clonotype has ten or more counts. The chain carries TRBV3-1 and TRBJ2-1; 9 nucleotides align to TRBD2. V gave up 4 bases and J gave up 5 bases; unmatched junction bases: 6. The CDR3 totals 15 residues. The germline gives CDR1 LGHDT, CDR2 YNNKEL (reference sequence). The CDR3 is CASSPVAGADNEQFF. The CDR3 DNA is TGTGCCAGCAGCCCCGTAGCGGGAGCTGACAATGAGCAGTTCTTC.

There are a few counts of this clonotype. The rearrangement links TRBV15 to TRBJ2-3; D is uncertain. V lost 5 bases to trimming and J lost 0 bases, with 6 bases between them. CDR3 length: 13 amino acids. Per the germline V gene, CDR1 is LNHNV and CDR2 is YYDKDF (reference sequence). The CDR3 here is CATSGPSTDTQYF. The DNA of the CDR3 is TGTGCCACCAGCGGCCCTAGCACAGATACGCAGTATTTT.

The rearrangement links TRBV19 to TRBJ2-7, with 9 positions matching TRBD1. Per the germline V gene, CDR1 is LNHDA and CDR2 is SQIVND (reference sequence). The CDR3 loop spans 14 amino acids. J lost 5 bases, V lost 5 bases, and 7 bases had no gene match. The CDR3 spells CASSLTGGPHEQYF. CDR3 sequence (DNA): TGTGCCAGTAGTTTAACAGGGGGCCCCCACGAGCAGTACTTC.